These T cell receptor beta chains were read from a single sample in a study of blood T cell repertoires in COVID-19. The table came from immunoSEQ multiplex PCR; TCRdb's copy has only in-frame clones and leaves some out. The sample lists roughly 55,000 clones, more than 60% occurring once. Sequenced: peripheral blood. The receptors originated from a human donor with active or convalescent COVID-19. The donor label of this sample is uncertain. Both conserved end residues are part of each CDR3. D genes are given only for firm matches.

TRBD1,15,TRBJ2-3,TRBV5-1,TGCGCCAGCAGCTCTAGACAGGGCGGTGGAGATACGCAGTATTTT,CASSSRQGGGDTQYF
.,11,TRBJ1-4,TRBV12-2,TGTGCAAGTCGTCTTAATGAAAAACTGTTTTTT,CASRLNEKLFF
TRBD2,14,TRBJ2-7,TRBV7-3,TGTGCCAGCAGCACGCTAGCGGGAGAACACGAGCAGTACTTC,CASSTLAGEHEQYF
TRBD2,15,TRBJ2-7,TRBV19,TGTGCCAGTAGTATAGGGACTAGCGGCACCTACGAGCAGTACTTC,CASSIGTSGTYEQYF
.,15,TRBJ2-7,TRBV18,TGTGCCAGCTCCCTTTCGTCAGGGGACTCCTACGAGCAGTACTTC,CASSLSSGDSYEQYF
TRBD1,17,TRBJ2-1,TRBV24-1,TGTGCCACCAGTGATTTGAGCAGGGGGAGTGAAAGGAATGAGCAGTTCTTC,CATSDLSRGSERNEQFF
.,16,TRBJ1-1,TRBV5-1,TGCGCCAGCAGCCTTCAAGTACAGGGACTGAACACTGAAGCTTTCTTT,CASSLQVQGLNTEAFF
.,11,TRBJ2-7,TRBV20-1,TGCAGTGCTATGGCCCTCGACGAGCAGTACTTC,CSAMALDEQYF
TRBD1,15,TRBJ2-7,TRBV4-1,TGCGCCAGCAGACTCCACAGGGGCCTTTCCTACGAGCAGTACTTC,CASRLHRGLSYEQYF
.,14,TRBJ1-1,TRBV28,TGTGCCAGCAGTTTTAGTATGGGGGGCACTGAAGCTTTCTTT,CASSFSMGGTEAFF
.,13,TRBJ1-1,TRBV4-3,TGCGCCAGCGCATACACAGTGAACACTGAAGCTTTCTTT,CASAYTVNTEAFF
.,16,TRBJ2-1,TRBV11-2,TGTGCCAGCAGCCCGTCGAAGGGTAGCGCCTACAATGAGCAGTTCTTC,CASSPSKGSAYNEQFF